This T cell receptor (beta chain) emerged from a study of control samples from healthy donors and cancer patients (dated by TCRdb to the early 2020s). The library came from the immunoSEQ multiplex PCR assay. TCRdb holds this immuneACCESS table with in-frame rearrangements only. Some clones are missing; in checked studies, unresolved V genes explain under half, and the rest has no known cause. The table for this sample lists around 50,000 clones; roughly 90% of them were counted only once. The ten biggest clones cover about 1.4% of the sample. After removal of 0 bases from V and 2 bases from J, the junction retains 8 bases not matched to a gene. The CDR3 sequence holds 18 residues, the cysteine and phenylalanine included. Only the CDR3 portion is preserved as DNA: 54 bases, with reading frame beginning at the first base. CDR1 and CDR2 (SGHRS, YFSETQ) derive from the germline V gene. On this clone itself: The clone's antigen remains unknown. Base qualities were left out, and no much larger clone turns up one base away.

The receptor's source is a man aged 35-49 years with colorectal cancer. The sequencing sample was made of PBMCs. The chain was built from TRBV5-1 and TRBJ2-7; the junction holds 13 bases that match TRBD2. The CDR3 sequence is CASSLATSGRSLPYEQYF. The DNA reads TGCGCCAGCAGCTTGGCGACTAGCGGGAGGTCCCTTCCCTACGAGCAGTACTTC.